Each of the 14 T cell receptor beta chains below was sequenced from the same sample in a study of blood T cell repertoires in COVID-19. Generated by immunoSEQ multiplex PCR, the TCRdb table keeps only in-frame clones and is missing some. Among 200,000 to 300,000 clones listed, around nine tenths were seen once. The sequencing sample was made of peripheral blood. Source of these receptors: a woman between 55 and 75 years old with COVID-19, enrolled during active disease.

The chain joins TRBV27 to TRBJ2-7; the D is unclear. CDR1 is MNHEY, CDR2 SMNVEV, per germline (reference sequence). The CDR3 spans 13 residues. The ends were cut back, 5 bases at V and 0 bases at J, with 8 bases in the middle. The CDR3 here is CASSGGHSYEQYF. CDR3 nucleotide sequence: TGTGCCAGCAGTGGCGGCCACTCCTACGAGCAGTACTTC.

V and J are TRBV12-5 and TRBJ2-1, with unresolved D. V lost 6 bases and J 6 bases, leaving 9 bases between the germline ends. The CDR3 extends over 12 amino acids. Germline V lookup: CDR1 LGHNT, CDR2 FRNRAP. CDR3 loop: CASGRSRNEQFF. The CDR3 bases are TGTGCTAGTGGACGCAGTCGCAATGAGCAGTTCTTC.

This sequence joins TRBV11-1 and TRBJ1-3, with D maybe TRBD1 (5 bases). The CDR3 runs to 15 residues. Trimming removed 7 bases at V and 0 bases at J, with 13 bases between. Germline CDR1 and CDR2: SGHAT and FQDESV (reference sequence). CDR3 DNA sequence: TGTGCCAGCAACGGACCGGGACTCTCTGGAAACACCATATATTTT. Its protein is CASNGPGLSGNTIYF.

The chain joins TRBV2 to TRBJ2-3; 10 nucleotides match TRBD2. Germline assignment: CDR1 SNHLY and CDR2 FYNNEI. This CDR3 is built from 14 residues. The CDR3 region is CADSLAGRTDTQYF. In nucleotides, the CDR3 is TGTGCTGACTCACTAGCGGGACGCACAGATACGCAGTATTTT.

This chain joins TRBV10-3 and TRBJ1-3, with D possibly being TRBD1 (6 bases). The CDR3 has 17 residues. V was pared by 7 bases and J by 0 bases, with 19 bases between. Germline V lookup: CDR1 ENHRY, CDR2 SYGVKD. The CDR3 DNA sequence: TGTGCCATCAACCGTGAGGGGGTAGGCTACTCTGGAAACACCATATATTTT. Amino acids: CAINREGVGYSGNTIYF.

The chain recombines TRBV12-3 or TRBV12-4 with TRBJ1-1; tentative D call: TRBD1 (5 bases). V lost 5 bases to trimming and J lost 7 bases, with 11 bases between them. This CDR3 is 12 amino acids long. This chain's CDR3 is CASSPQGLEAFF. The CDR3, as DNA: TGTGCCAGCAGTCCCCAGGGACTTGAAGCTTTCTTT.

The chain links TRBV6-5 to TRBJ2-7, with 9 positions matching TRBD1. With V trimmed by 0 bases and J by 0 bases, 3 bases remained unmatched. The CDR3 sequence is 16 residues long. CDR1 MNHEY and CDR2 SVGAGI come from the germline V gene. The CDR3, as DNA: TGTGCCAGCAGTTACTCCGGGACAGGGATCTCCTACGAGCAGTACTTC. Translation: CASSYSGTGISYEQYF.

The rearrangement links TRBV27 to TRBJ1-1; 9 positions agree with TRBD1. Unmatched junction bases numbered 7, after V lost 1 base and J lost 4 bases. The germline V gene has CDR1 MNHEY and CDR2 SMNVEV (reference sequence). The CDR3 spans 16 residues. This chain's CDR3 is CASSLLGQGVGTEAFF. CDR3 sequence (DNA): TGTGCCAGCAGTTTATTGGGACAGGGAGTGGGCACTGAAGCTTTCTTT.

J is TRBJ1-2 and V is TRBV5-1; TRBD1 might be the D (6 bases). The V gene's germline CDR1 is SGHRS and CDR2 YFSETQ. This CDR3 comprises 14 residues. V was cut by 5 bases and J by 1 base, with 12 bases left in between. The CDR3, as DNA: TGCGCCAGCAGGGAATTACAGGGTAACTATGGCTACACCTTC. This encodes CASRELQGNYGYTF. The variable domain in full, completed from reference TRBV5-1 and TRBJ1-2, reads KAGVTQTPRYLIKTRGQQVTLSCSPISGHRSVSWYQQTPGQGLQFLFEYFSETQRNKGNFPGRFSGRQFSNSRSEMNVSTLELGDSALYLCASRELQGNYGYTFGSGTRLTVV.

The genes are TRBV24-1 and TRBJ1-6; D gene ambiguous. CDR1 and CDR2 (germline): KGHDR, SFDVKD. The CDR3 consists of 15 residues. V lost 7 bases and J 4 bases, leaving 13 bases between the germline ends. The CDR3 loop is CATRGDYGYNSPLHF. The CDR3 nucleotides are TGTGCCACCAGAGGTGATTACGGGTATAATTCACCCCTCCACTTT.

The chain uses TRBV29-1 and TRBJ1-1, with D perhaps matching TRBD1 (5 bases). Germline V gene data show CDR1 as SQVTM and CDR2 as ANQGSEA. CDR3 length equals 14 residues. V shed 1 base and J shed 4 bases, with 13 bases lying between them. The CDR3: CSVEAKGIGTEAFF. In DNA form, the CDR3 reads TGCAGCGTTGAAGCTAAGGGGATAGGCACTGAAGCTTTCTTT.

The rearrangement joins TRBV28 to TRBJ1-2, with D maybe TRBD1 (6 bases). Germline lookup yields CDR1 MDHEN and CDR2 SYDVKM. The CDR3 spans 15 residues. The V end was cut by 3 bases, the J end by 0 bases, with 11 bases between. The CDR3 protein is CASSLQGRSNYGYTF. For the CDR3, the DNA is TGTGCCAGCAGTTTGCAGGGGCGCTCTAACTATGGCTACACCTTC.

In DNA form, the CDR3 reads TGTGCCAGCTCAGCTTTCAGGGTTGGGGAGCAGTACTTC. This gives the protein CASSAFRVGEQYF. The chain combines TRBV18 with TRBJ2-7, with D perhaps TRBD1 (5 bases). Germline V gives CDR1 KGHSH, CDR2 LQKENI. V was pared by 5 bases and J by 7 bases, with 15 bases between. The CDR3 spans 13 residues.

Remarks on this clone: At one end, the junction sequence differs from germline, possibly due to a read error. The V and J genes are TRBV6-5 and TRBJ1-5; no definite D call. CDR3 length: 11 residues. CDR1 and CDR2 (germline): MNHEY, SVGAGI. The CDR3 loop is CASQSNPPQHF. Here the CDR3 DNA reads TGTGCCAGCCAATCCAATCCGCCCCAGCATTTT.